One T cell receptor (beta chain) is described in this entry. Its matching antigen is unknown. The CDR3 has 16 residues. The germline gives CDR1 MDHEN, CDR2 SYDVKM. V lost 6 bases and J lost 3, with 20 bases in between. Regarding time point: newly diagnosed GD, antithyroid drugs for less than 3 months. PBMC-extracted RNA yielded the TCR library. Libraries of TCR beta came from iRepertoire HTBI primers plus Arm-PCR of CDR3 regions. Each CDR3 protein gets one entry after TCRdb re-called the multiplex PCR reads with MiXCR. The profile shows roughly 410,000 distinct CDR3 sequences, roughly 15% of them singletons. The data were taken from a study of regulatory T cells in long-lasting Graves disease. Looking at the study overall: Antithyroid drugs had been given to newly diagnosed Graves' patients for under 3 months.

Study observations and caveats: Researchers examined only peripheral blood and not thyroid tissue. Repertoires from persistent disease leaned toward TRBV28, TRBJ1-2 and TRBJ2-5.

These data also featured in a second study, about T cells in Graves' hyperthyroidism and ophthalmopathy.

The sequencing used peripheral blood mononuclear cells (PBMCs), collected at new diagnosis, from a patient treated with antithyroid drugs. The TCR was taken from a woman in her thirties or forties with Graves disease. This sequence joins TRBV28 and TRBJ2-5; a possible D gene is TRBD2 (6 bases). The CDR3 loop is CASSHTRKREEETQYF. CDR3 bases: TGTGCCAGCAGCCATACCCGGAAGAGGGAGGAAGAGACCCAGTACTTC. The variable domain in full, with the rest retrieved from reference TRBV28 and TRBJ2-5, is DVKVTQSSRYLVKRTGEKVFLECVQDMDHENMFWYRQDPGLGLRLIYFSYDVKMKEKGDIPEGYSVSREKKERFSLILESASTNQTSMYLCASSHTRKREEETQYFGPGTRLLVL.